This TCR beta chain was captured by sequencing in a study of blood T cell repertoires in COVID-19. TCRdb's copy holds only in-frame clones and misses some; the assay was immunoSEQ multiplex PCR. The table has under 80,000 clones, approximately 90% seen once. CDR3 length equals 16 residues. The sample was peripheral blood. V usage is TRBV21-1 and J usage is TRBJ2-7; the D call TRBD2 from the table was never checked on the DNA. TRBV21-1 is labeled a pseudogene. This receptor was obtained from a man between 70 and 80 years old with active or convalescent COVID-19. The CDR3 protein is CASSKDAASGPYEQYF. The CDR3 DNA sequence: TGTGCCAGCAGCAAAGACGCGGCTAGCGGACCCTACGAGCAGTACTTC.